Listed below are T cell receptor beta chains from one sample, sequenced in a study of type 1 regulatory T cells. Antigen specificity for these receptors is unknown. MiXCR was run by TCRdb on the reads, yielding one entry per CDR3 protein. The data contain about 42,000 distinct CDR3 sequences, more than 10% of them singletons. Sequencing was done on a sample of cultured non-Tr1 T cells, either the whole culture or a sorted T cell fraction (not recorded which). The receptor set was obtained from a human donor in good health. The CDR3 runs from the conserved cysteine through the conserved F or W. Fields, in order: J gene, D gene, V gene, clone size, CDR3 DNA, CDR3 protein. The D gene is left open where the match is weak. Clone size, where shown, is once, few, many, or a class for clones that have expanded.

TRBJ1-5	.	TRBV20-1	.	TGCAGTGCTAGACCGGGGGCTCTAGGGCAGCCCCAGCATTTT	CSARPGALGQPQHF
TRBJ1-1	.	TRBV13	.	TGTGCCAGCACCTTTTACACTGAAGCTTTCTTT	CASTFYTEAFF
TRBJ2-1	.	TRBV7-6	few	TGTGCCAGCAGCTTACGGCAGAGCTACAATGAGCAGTTCTTC	CASSLRQSYNEQFF
TRBJ2-7	TRBD2	TRBV3-1	.	TGTGCCAGCAGCCTTCTAGCGGGAGGGGTCTACGAGCAGTACTTC	CASSLLAGGVYEQYF
TRBJ1-6	TRBD1	TRBV12-3/TRBV12-4	.	TGTGCCAGCAGTTTGGGGGGCCAGGGGGCGGGCTCACCCCTCCACTTT	CASSLGGQGAGSPLHF
TRBJ2-1	.	TRBV6-6	.	TGTGCCAGCAGTCAACCCTCCGGCGGACTTTACAATGAGCAGTTCTTC	CASSQPSGGLYNEQFF
TRBJ2-3	TRBD2	TRBV20-1	few	TGCAGTGCTCTACCACTAGCGGAGAGCACAGATACGCAGTATTTT	CSALPLAESTDTQYF
TRBJ1-5	TRBD1	TRBV20-1	many	TGCAGTGCTGCGACAGGGAGGTTACAGCCCCAGCATTTT	CSAATGRLQPQHF
TRBJ2-2	.	TRBV7-2	few	TGTGCCAGCAGAACCCCTAGTCCCGGGGAGCTGTTTTTT	CASRTPSPGELFF
TRBJ1-5	.	TRBV20-1	many	TGCAGTGCTGGTACAGCCACCAATCAGCCCCAGCATTTT	CSAGTATNQPQHF
TRBJ2-5	TRBD2	TRBV5-1	few	TGCGCCAGCAGCTTGGGAGCGGGGGAGCAAGAGACCCAGTACTTC	CASSLGAGEQETQYF
TRBJ2-2	TRBD2	TRBV25-1	.	TGTGCCAGCAGTGAATTTAGCGGGATCACCGGGGAGCTGTTTTTT	CASSEFSGITGELFF
TRBJ2-3	.	TRBV5-1	.	TGCGCCAGCAGCTTGGCCGGGACAGATACGCAGTATTTT	CASSLAGTDTQYF
TRBJ2-1	TRBD1	TRBV10-3	few	TGTGCCATCAGAAGGACAGGGAGCTCCTACAATGAGCAGTTCTTC	CAIRRTGSSYNEQFF
TRBJ1-1	.	TRBV5-1	many	TGCGCCAGCAGCTCGGACCCGAACACTGAAGCTTTCTTT	CASSSDPNTEAFF
TRBJ1-2	TRBD1	TRBV28	few	TGTGCCAGCAGTCCCCGGACAGGGTCACGTAACTATGGCTACACCTTC	CASSPRTGSRNYGYTF
TRBJ2-3	TRBD1	TRBV5-1	many	TGCGCCAGCAGCTTTGGACAGGGGGCAGATACGCAGTATTTT	CASSFGQGADTQYF
TRBJ1-1	TRBD1	TRBV7-2	many	TGTGCCAGCAGCGCGGGACAGACCACTTGGAGTGAAGCTTTCTTT	CASSAGQTTWSEAFF
TRBJ2-2	TRBD1	TRBV11-2	many	TGTGCCAGCAGCAGACAGGGGGCAGGCGGGGAGCTGTTTTTT	CASSRQGAGGELFF
TRBJ1-2	.	TRBV20-1	many	TGCAGTGCTAGTCTCCAGTGGGGCTATGGCTACACCTTC	CSASLQWGYGYTF
TRBJ2-6	TRBD2	TRBV10-3	.	TGTGCCATCAGGGCCGCCCGGGGGGTATTGTCTGGGGCCAACGTCCTGACTTTC	CAIRAARGVLSGANVLTF
TRBJ2-1	TRBD2	TRBV12-3/TRBV12-4	few	TGTGCCAGCAGTTTTGGCGGGAGGGGCAATGAGCAGTTCTTC	CASSFGGRGNEQFF
TRBJ2-2	.	TRBV28	many	TGTGCCAGCAGTTTTGGCAGCCTCACCGGGGAGCTGTTTTTT	CASSFGSLTGELFF
TRBJ2-1	.	TRBV30	few	TGTGCCTTTCAGGGAAATACCTACAATGAGCAGTTCTTC	CAFQGNTYNEQFF
TRBJ1-1	.	TRBV29-1	many	TGCAGCGTTGGGAGATATGAGAACACTGAAGCTTTCTTT	CSVGRYENTEAFF
TRBJ2-5	.	TRBV29-1	many	TGCAGCGTGAACGGGGGCCGGGAGACCCAGTACTTC	CSVNGGRETQYF
TRBJ2-7	.	TRBV7-8	.	TGTGCCAGCAGCTTCGACTACGAGCAGTACTTC	CASSFDYEQYF
TRBJ2-1	.	TRBV29-1	many	TGCAGCGTTGTCCCTACACTTAATGAGCAGTTCTTC	CSVVPTLNEQFF
TRBJ1-4	.	TRBV7-9	many	TGTGCCAGCAGCTTAGAGGGGACTGCGGAAAAACTGTTTTTT	CASSLEGTAEKLFF
TRBJ2-5	.	TRBV29-1	many	TGCAGCGTTGAACTAGCAGTCCGGGAGACCCAGTACTTC	CSVELAVRETQYF
TRBJ1-1	.	TRBV20-1	medium-sized	TGCAGTGCTAGGGGGGACACTGAAGCTTTCTTT	CSARGDTEAFF
TRBJ2-7	TRBD2	TRBV6-1	few	TGTGCCAGCAGTCAAGAGCGGGACTCCTACGAGCAGTACTTC	CASSQERDSYEQYF
TRBJ2-1	.	TRBV9	.	TGTGCCAGCAGCGGGACTACCTACAATGAGCAGTTCTTC	CASSGTTYNEQFF
TRBJ2-1	TRBD2	TRBV5-1	.	TGCGCCAGCAGCTTGTTAGCGGGAGTAGGCCCCTACAATGAGCAGTTCTTC	CASSLLAGVGPYNEQFF
TRBJ2-2	.	TRBV27	medium-sized	TGTGCCAGCAGTTTAGTTCCGAACACCGGGGAGCTGTTTTTT	CASSLVPNTGELFF
TRBJ1-1	.	TRBV30	.	TGTGCCTGGAGCCGACAAGAGTTGAACACTGAAGCTTTCTTT	CAWSRQELNTEAFF
TRBJ2-2	TRBD2	TRBV6-1	few	TGTGCCAGCAAACGAGCGGGAGTCAACACCGGGGAGCTGTTTTTT	CASKRAGVNTGELFF
TRBJ2-3	.	TRBV5-1	.	TGCGCCAGCAGCCTTTTGACCTCCGGAGATACGCAGTATTTT	CASSLLTSGDTQYF
TRBJ2-1	.	TRBV20-1	few	TGCAGTGCTAGGTCCCATAGGAGGGGAAGCTCCTACAATGAGCAGTTCTTC	CSARSHRRGSSYNEQFF
TRBJ2-5	TRBD2	TRBV20-1	few	TGCAGTGCTAGAGATACTCGCAGCGGGGCCCTCCAAGAGACCCAGTACTTC	CSARDTRSGALQETQYF
TRBJ2-1	.	TRBV7-8	many	TGTGCCAGCAGCTTACGAGCTCGGCAGACTAGAGACAATGAGCAGTTCTTC	CASSLRARQTRDNEQFF
TRBJ2-1	TRBD2	TRBV5-1	many	TGCGCCAGCAGCTTGGATAGCGGGAGAGCTGGCTACAATGAGCAGTTCTTC	CASSLDSGRAGYNEQFF
TRBJ2-2	.	TRBV9	few	TGTGCCAGCACAACTTTGGGAAACGCCTTTTCCGGGGAGCTGTTTTTT	CASTTLGNAFSGELFF
TRBJ2-1	.	TRBV24-1	few	TGTGCCACCAGTGACCCCGACGGGAGCTCCTACAATGAGCAGTTCTTC	CATSDPDGSSYNEQFF
TRBJ1-6	TRBD1	TRBV6-5	many	TGTGCCAGCAGGACAACCTGGACAGGGGATTCACCCCTCCACTTT	CASRTTWTGDSPLHF
TRBJ2-1	TRBD2	TRBV10-3	.	TGTGCCATCGCGGGACTAGCGGGGGGGAGCTCCTACAATGAGCAGTTCTTC	CAIAGLAGGSSYNEQFF
TRBJ2-2	.	TRBV5-1	.	TGCGCCAGCAGCTCAAGGAGAACCGGGGAGCTGTTTTTT	CASSSRRTGELFF
TRBJ1-1	.	TRBV12-3/TRBV12-4	medium-sized	TGTGCCAGCAGTTTGCAGGGGATCGGAGAAGCTTTCTTT	CASSLQGIGEAFF
TRBJ2-1	TRBD2	TRBV15	many	TGTGCCACCAGCAGAGATCGGGGAGCGGGAAGGGCCAGCAATGAGCAGTTCTTC	CATSRDRGAGRASNEQFF
TRBJ2-5	TRBD2	TRBV20-1	.	TGCAGTGCTAGGACTAGCGGGATGATCACGGAGACCCAGTACTTC	CSARTSGMITETQYF
TRBJ1-1	.	TRBV5-1	few	TGCGCCAGCAGCCAGGGAGATTACACTGAAGCTTTCTTT	CASSQGDYTEAFF
TRBJ2-1	TRBD2	TRBV7-8	many	TGTGCCAGCAGCTTTCTAGCGGGATCCTACAATGAGCAGTTCTTC	CASSFLAGSYNEQFF
TRBJ1-2	.	TRBV13	.	TGTGCCAGCAGCTTAGGCCTATCGGGCCGGGGCTACACCTTC	CASSLGLSGRGYTF
TRBJ1-5	.	TRBV6-1	many	TGTGCCAGCAGTGTCGACAGGTGGAATCAGCCCCAGCATTTT	CASSVDRWNQPQHF
TRBJ2-2	TRBD2	TRBV7-9	few	TGTGCCAGCAGCCCAAGCCGGACTAGCGGGAGTACCGGGGAGCTGTTTTTT	CASSPSRTSGSTGELFF
TRBJ2-1	.	TRBV7-8	few	TGTGCCAGCAGCTTAGCACCGAGGAGGGGTGAGCAGTTCTTC	CASSLAPRRGEQFF
TRBJ1-2	.	TRBV12-3/TRBV12-4	few	TGTGCCAGCAGTTTTACAGGGACGAGATATGGCTACACCTTC	CASSFTGTRYGYTF
TRBJ2-3	TRBD1	TRBV14	.	TGTGCCAGCAGCGAGGACAGGGAAAGGACAGATACGCAGTATTTT	CASSEDRERTDTQYF
TRBJ1-2	TRBD1	TRBV29-1	many	TGCAGCGTTGGGGGACAGGGTGTGGGCTATGGCTACACCTTC	CSVGGQGVGYGYTF
TRBJ2-3	TRBD1	TRBV4-2	.	TGTGCCAGCAGACGGACAGGGGGAGATACGCAGTATTTT	CASRRTGGDTQYF